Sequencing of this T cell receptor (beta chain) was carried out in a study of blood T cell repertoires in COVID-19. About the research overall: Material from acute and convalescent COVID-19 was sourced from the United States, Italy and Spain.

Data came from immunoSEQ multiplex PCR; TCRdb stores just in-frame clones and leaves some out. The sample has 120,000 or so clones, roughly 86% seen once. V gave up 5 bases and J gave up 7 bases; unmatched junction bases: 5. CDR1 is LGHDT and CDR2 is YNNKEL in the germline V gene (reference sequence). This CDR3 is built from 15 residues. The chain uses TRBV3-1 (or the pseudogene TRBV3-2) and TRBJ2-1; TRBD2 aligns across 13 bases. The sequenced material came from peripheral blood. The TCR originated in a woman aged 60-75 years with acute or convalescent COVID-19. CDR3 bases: TGTGCCAGCAGCGAGACTAGCGGGAGGTCGAATGAGCAGTTCTTC. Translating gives CASSETSGRSNEQFF.